These 32 T cell receptor beta chains were all obtained from the same sample, sequenced in a study of blood T cell repertoires in COVID-19. Assay: immunoSEQ multiplex PCR; the TCRdb copy retains only in-frame clones and omits some. Found here are roughly 260,000 clones, approximately 85% of them singletons; the top ten hold 1.5% to 2%. Sequenced sample: PBMCs or T cells enriched from blood (not recorded which). The receptors originated from a woman between 50 and 59 years old who had recovered from COVID-19.

The chain has TRBV5-1 and TRBJ2-2; TRBD2 aligns across 10 bases. Germline assignment: CDR1 SGHRS and CDR2 YFSETQ. There are 17 residues in the CDR3. Trimming at V came to 2 bases and at J to 3 bases, leaving 7 bases not matched to a gene. CDR3 sequence reads: CASSLSLAGEYTGELFF. In DNA, the CDR3 is TGCGCCAGCAGCTTAAGCCTAGCGGGAGAGTACACCGGGGAGCTGTTTTTT.

This clone was detected a few times. The chain joins TRBV12-3 or TRBV12-4 to TRBJ1-2; possibly TRBD1 for D (6 bases). This CDR3 spans 13 amino acids. V was shortened by 6 bases and J by 6 bases, with 14 bases between the two germline ends. CDR3 residues: CASRAQGLHGYTF. CDR3 nucleotides: TGTGCCAGCAGGGCGCAGGGGTTGCATGGCTACACCTTC.

This rearrangement joins TRBV28 to TRBJ2-7; 9 bases agree with TRBD1. Germline V gene data show CDR1 as MDHEN and CDR2 as SYDVKM. V dropped 4 bases and J dropped 1; count of bases not matched to a gene: 11. This CDR3 region has 17 residues. CDR3: CASSWMGQGMGSYEQYF. In DNA, the CDR3 is TGTGCCAGCAGTTGGATGGGACAGGGCATGGGGTCCTACGAGCAGTACTTC.

The V call is TRBV6-4, the J call TRBJ2-3, with D possibly being TRBD2 (5 bases). Trimming cost V 3 bases and J 6 bases, with 16 bases left between them. This CDR3 spans 15 amino acids. Germline CDR1 is MRHNA and CDR2 is SNTAGT. For the CDR3, the DNA is TGTGCCAGCAGTGAGTCGGGATGGTTGGTGGATACGCAGTATTTT. Protein product: CASSESGWLVDTQYF.

This clone occurred a few times. V is TRBV4-2 and J is TRBJ1-5; D perhaps matches TRBD1 (5 bases). The length of the CDR3 is 14 residues. The germline V and J ends were trimmed by 4 bases and 4 bases, with 11 bases remaining between them. Per the germline V gene, CDR1 is LGHNA and CDR2 is YNFKEQ. The CDR3 DNA sequence: TGTGCCAGCAGCCCCCCGGGGGTAAATCAGCCCCAGCATTTT. Protein: CASSPPGVNQPQHF.

V gene TRBV28 combines with J gene TRBJ2-7, with 7 bases matching TRBD1. CDR3 length equals 13 residues. After removal of 7 bases from V and 3 bases from J, the junction contained 6 bases not matched to a gene. CDR1 is MDHEN and CDR2 is SYDVKM in the germline V gene. The CDR3 is CASKEYRGYEQYF. In DNA, the CDR3 is TGTGCCAGCAAAGAGTACAGGGGCTACGAGCAGTACTTC.

This sequence joins TRBV10-3 and TRBJ1-6, with 12 bases aligning to TRBD1. Germline V gene lookup returns CDR1 ENHRY and CDR2 SYGVKD. With V trimmed by 6 bases and J by 10 bases, 4 bases remained unmatched. The CDR3 spans 14 residues. The CDR3 DNA sequence: TGTGCCATCAGGGGGACAGGGGGCGAGTCACCCCTCCACTTT. It yields the protein CAIRGTGGESPLHF.

The chain carries TRBV7-2 and TRBJ1-5; D gene ambiguous. CDR1 is SGHTA and CDR2 is FQGNSA in the germline V gene. Trimming removed 1 base from V and 4 bases from J, with 8 bases in between. The CDR3 length is 14 residues. In nucleotides, the CDR3 is TGTGCCAGCAGCTTAGGGGCAGGAAATCAGCCCCAGCATTTT. This encodes CASSLGAGNQPQHF. The full variable domain, rest sourced from reference TRBV7-2 and TRBJ1-5, is GAGVSQSPSNKVTEKGKDVELRCDPISGHTALYWYRQSLGQGLEFLIYFQGNSAPDKSGLPSDRFSAERTGGSVSTLTIQRTQQEDSAVYLCASSLGAGNQPQHFGDGTRLSIL.

The rearrangement uses TRBV2 and TRBJ1-2; 10 bases align to TRBD1. Germline lookup yields CDR1 SNHLY and CDR2 FYNNEI. The length of the CDR3 is 14 residues. V dropped 0 bases and J dropped 7; count of bases not matched to a gene: 2. The CDR3 spells CASSEAGTGVGYTF. The CDR3 DNA is TGTGCCAGCAGTGAAGCGGGGACAGGGGTTGGCTACACCTTC. The full variable domain, rest sourced from reference TRBV2 and TRBJ1-2, is EPEVTQTPSHQVTQMGQEVILRCVPISNHLYFYWYRQILGQKVEFLVSFYNNEISEKSEIFDDQFSVERPDGSNFTLKIRSTKLEDSAMYFCASSEAGTGVGYTFGSGTRLTVV.

This chain uses TRBV27 with TRBJ1-6; D might be TRBD1 (5 bases). In germline, CDR1 is MNHEY, CDR2 SMNVEV (reference sequence). The CDR3 contains 15 residues. Trimming stripped 6 bases from V and 12 bases from J, with 21 bases between. CDR3: CASSRDSLPRLPLHF. The CDR3 nucleotides read TGTGCCAGCAGCCGGGACTCCCTCCCCCGATTACCCCTCCACTTT.

V usage is TRBV5-1 and J usage is TRBJ2-7; D perhaps matches TRBD1 (6 bases). The CDR3 contains 15 residues. In germline, CDR1 is SGHRS, CDR2 YFSETQ. V gave up 0 bases and J gave up 4 bases, with 14 bases separating them. CDR3 sequence: CASSLVRTVGYEQYF. The CDR3 nucleotides are TGCGCCAGCAGCTTGGTTAGGACAGTCGGTTACGAGCAGTACTTC.

The chain employs TRBV7-2 and TRBJ2-5, with D possibly TRBD2 on 6 matching bases. V lost 1 base and J lost 1, with 10 bases in between. The length of the CDR3 is 15 residues. Per the germline V gene, CDR1 is SGHTA and CDR2 is FQGNSA. The CDR3 DNA reads TGTGCCAGCAGCTTAGTGGCGGGGCCCCAAGAGACCCAGTACTTC. Encoded protein: CASSLVAGPQETQYF.

This sequence joins TRBV28 and TRBJ1-4, with D possibly being TRBD1 (6 bases). Germline loops: CDR1 MDHEN, CDR2 SYDVKM. Trimming pared 3 bases from V and 7 bases from J, leaving 9 bases between. The CDR3 has 13 amino acids. CDR3 in amino acids: CASSFVQGEKLFF. The CDR3, as DNA: TGTGCCAGCAGTTTCGTACAGGGTGAAAAACTGTTTTTT.

The genes are TRBV2 and TRBJ2-5, with 7 bases matching TRBD1. The CDR3 has 16 amino acids. After removal of 1 base from V and 5 bases from J, the junction contained 10 bases not matched to a gene. Germline CDR1 reads SNHLY; CDR2 reads FYNNEI. The CDR3 bases are TGTGCCAGCAGTGAAGAGGGGGCTTCAGGGAAGGAGACCCAGTACTTC. This translates into CASSEEGASGKETQYF.

The genes are TRBV19 and TRBJ2-7; 9 bases are a match to TRBD1. Germline CDR1 reads LNHDA; CDR2 reads SQIVND (reference sequence). The V segment lost 5 bases and the J segment 6 bases; nucleotides outside the gene matches: 11. There are 15 residues in the CDR3. As DNA, the CDR3 is TGTGCCAGTAGTGGCCCGGGACAGGGCACAGTCGAGCAGTACTTC. Protein sequence: CASSGPGQGTVEQYF.

This clone was counted between two and nine times. The chain joins TRBV2 to TRBJ1-1, with 7 bases that match TRBD1. Germline V CDR1 and CDR2: SNHLY, FYNNEI. The CDR3 extends over 17 amino acids. V was pared by 6 bases and J by 2 bases, with 15 bases of the junction left unmatched. CDR3 loop: CASSGDRTGKRNTEAFF. CDR3 DNA sequence: TGTGCCAGCAGCGGGGACCGGACAGGAAAAAGAAACACTGAAGCTTTCTTT.

This sequence joins TRBV19 and TRBJ2-7; maybe TRBD2 (5 bases). The germline CDR1 and CDR2 sequences are LNHDA and SQIVND (reference sequence). The CDR3 consists of 15 residues. V shed 3 bases and J shed 2 bases, with 14 bases lying between them. This CDR3 is CASSMGGRGAYEQYF. In DNA, the CDR3 is TGTGCCAGTAGTATGGGCGGCCGGGGTGCCTACGAGCAGTACTTC.

This chain connects TRBV28 to TRBJ1-1, with a tentative D call TRBD1 (5 bases). The CDR3 covers 12 residues. Germline V lookup: CDR1 MDHEN, CDR2 SYDVKM. Trimming pared 5 bases from V and 6 bases from J, leaving 10 bases between. The CDR3 coding sequence is TGTGCCAGCAGTCAGGGTTTTGCTGAAGCTTTCTTT. Its protein is CASSQGFAEAFF.

The chain has TRBV11-3 and TRBJ2-1, with D possibly being TRBD2 (5 bases). The germline V and J ends were trimmed by 1 base and 0 bases, with 10 bases remaining between them. The CDR3 sequence is 16 residues long. Germline V gives CDR1 SGHNT, CDR2 YENEEA. CDR3 in amino acids: CASSLVSGDSYNEQFF. The CDR3 DNA reads TGTGCCAGCAGCTTAGTCTCCGGGGACTCCTACAATGAGCAGTTCTTC.

V gene TRBV2 combines with J gene TRBJ2-5; D ambiguous. CDR3 length: 12 amino acids. Trimming took off 6 bases at V and 4 bases at J, with 9 bases between the two ends. CDR1 SNHLY and CDR2 FYNNEI come from the germline V gene. Here the CDR3 DNA reads TGTGCCAGCAGCTACTCGGGAGAGACCCAGTACTTC. This gives the protein CASSYSGETQYF.

The V gene is TRBV19, the J gene TRBJ1-2; weak D call: TRBD1 (6 bases). The V end was cut by 4 bases, the J end by 0 bases, with 12 bases between. CDR3 size: 15 residues. Germline V lookup: CDR1 LNHDA, CDR2 SQIVND (reference sequence). CDR3 nucleotide sequence: TGTGCCAGTAGTACACAGGGTTTCGCTAACTATGGCTACACCTTC. Encoded protein: CASSTQGFANYGYTF.

The CDR3 here is CASRQGDTGELFF. In DNA form, the CDR3 reads TGCGCCAGCAGACAGGGAGACACCGGGGAGCTGTTTTTT. The chain couples TRBV5-1 to TRBJ2-2, with D possibly being TRBD1 (6 bases). This CDR3 is built from 13 residues. Germline V gene sequence: CDR1 SGHRS, CDR2 YFSETQ. Trimming removed 5 bases from V and 3 bases from J, with 8 bases in between.

V usage is TRBV5-5 and J usage is TRBJ2-2, with unresolved D. Trimming cost V 1 base and J 4 bases, with 17 bases left between them. The germline gives CDR1 SGHKS, CDR2 YYEKEE (reference sequence). CDR3 length equals 17 residues. CDR3 nucleotide sequence: TGTGCCAGCAGCTTGCACCCTCGATCCCGCGGCACCGGGGAGCTGTTTTTT. Translation: CASSLHPRSRGTGELFF.

The V call is TRBV3-1 (or the pseudogene TRBV3-2), the J call TRBJ2-1, with 11 bases matching TRBD2. The CDR3 length is 15 residues. Germline CDR1 and CDR2: LGHDT and YNNKEL (reference sequence). V was clipped by 1 base and J by 7 bases; unmatched bases: 3. CDR3 in DNA: TGTGCCAGCAGCCAAGCTAGCGGGAGGAAGAATGAGCAGTTCTTC. The encoded protein is CASSQASGRKNEQFF.

The V gene is TRBV15, the J gene TRBJ2-3; TRBD1 might be the D (6 bases). The germline V gene encodes CDR1 LNHNV and CDR2 YYDKDF (reference sequence). The V and J ends lost 0 bases and 0 bases respectively, with 10 bases between them. This CDR3 region has 16 residues. The CDR3, as DNA: TGTGCCACCAGCAGAGATTTGGGGGCGAGCACAGATACGCAGTATTTT. Its translation is CATSRDLGASTDTQYF.

The rearrangement uses TRBV6-5 and TRBJ1-1; possible D gene TRBD1, 5 bases. CDR1 and CDR2 from the germline V gene are MNHEY and SVGAGI. The V end was cut by 3 bases, the J end by 0 bases, with 11 bases between. CDR3 size: 15 residues. For the CDR3, the DNA is TGTGCCAGCAGTTATCTAGGGGACTTGAACACTGAAGCTTTCTTT. Encoded protein: CASSYLGDLNTEAFF.

The chain is built from TRBV10-2 and TRBJ1-6, with TRBD1 matching over 7 bases. Looked up from germline, CDR1 is WSHSY and CDR2 is SAAADI. V shed 6 bases and J 10 bases; nucleotides not matched to a gene: 12. This CDR3 is 15 amino acids long. CDR3 loop: CASRIGQVGRSPLHF. DNA of the CDR3: TGCGCCAGCAGGATTGGACAGGTCGGGCGATCACCCCTCCACTTT.

This chain connects TRBV10-1 to TRBJ2-5, with TRBD1 as a possible D gene (6 bases). V lost 7 bases to trimming and J lost 1 base, with 13 bases between them. Germline V lookup: CDR1 WNHNN, CDR2 SYGVQD (reference sequence). This CDR3 region has 14 residues. Here the CDR3 reads CASTVTGTQETQYF. CDR3 nucleotides: TGCGCCAGCACCGTTACAGGGACCCAAGAGACCCAGTACTTC.

The chain employs TRBV4-2 and TRBJ2-7, with D tentatively TRBD2 (6 bases). This CDR3 is 18 amino acids long. Trimming cost V 0 bases and J 2 bases, with 20 bases left between them. Germline V CDR1 and CDR2: LGHNA, YNFKEQ. This CDR3 reads CASSQDTLAGTSTYEQYF. The DNA of the CDR3 is TGTGCCAGCAGCCAAGACACCCTCGCCGGGACTTCCACCTACGAGCAGTACTTC.

The rearrangement links TRBV5-4 to TRBJ2-1; 10 bases are shared with TRBD2. Germline V gives CDR1 SGHNT, CDR2 YYREEE (reference sequence). Losses at the gene ends were 1 base for V and 10 bases for J; bases not matched to a gene: 11. The CDR3 length is 16 residues. This chain's CDR3 is CASSLRSASGSREQFF. In DNA form, the CDR3 reads TGTGCCAGCAGCTTGAGGTCGGCTAGCGGGAGCCGGGAGCAGTTCTTC.

The V call is TRBV24-1, the J call TRBJ1-1; D uncertain. CDR3 length: 13 residues. Trimming removed 7 bases from V and 2 bases from J, with 10 bases in between. Per the germline V gene, CDR1 is KGHDR and CDR2 is SFDVKD. In nucleotides, the CDR3 is TGTGCCACCAGATTGAGAGCTAACACTGAAGCTTTCTTT. This sequence encodes CATRLRANTEAFF.

This chain links TRBV15 with TRBJ2-5; the match to TRBD2 covers 10 bases. Germline V gene lookup returns CDR1 LNHNV and CDR2 YYDKDF (reference sequence). J gave up 5 bases and V 6 bases, and 3 bases lay outside the gene matches. The CDR3 extends over 13 amino acids. CDR3 residues: CATRAGGPETQYF. CDR3 DNA: TGTGCCACCAGAGCGGGAGGGCCTGAGACCCAGTACTTC.